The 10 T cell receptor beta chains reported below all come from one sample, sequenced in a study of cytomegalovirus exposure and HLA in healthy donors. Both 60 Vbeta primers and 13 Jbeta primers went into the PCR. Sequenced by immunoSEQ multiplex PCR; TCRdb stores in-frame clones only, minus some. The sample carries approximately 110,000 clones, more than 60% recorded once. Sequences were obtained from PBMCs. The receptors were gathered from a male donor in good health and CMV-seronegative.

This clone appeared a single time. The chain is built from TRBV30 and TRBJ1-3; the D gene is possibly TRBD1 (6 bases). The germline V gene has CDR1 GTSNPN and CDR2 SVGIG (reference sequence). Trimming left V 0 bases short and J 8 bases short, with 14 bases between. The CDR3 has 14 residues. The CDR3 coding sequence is TGTGCCTGGAGTGTATTCAGGGGCGGTCACACCATATATTTT. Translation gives CAWSVFRGGHTIYF.

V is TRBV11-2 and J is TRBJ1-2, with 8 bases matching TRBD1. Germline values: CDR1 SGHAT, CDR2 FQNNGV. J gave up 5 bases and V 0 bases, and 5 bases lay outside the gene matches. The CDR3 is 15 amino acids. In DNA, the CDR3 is TGTGCCAGCAGCTTAGATTCAGGGGGCGGGTATGGCTACACCTTC. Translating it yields CASSLDSGGGYGYTF.

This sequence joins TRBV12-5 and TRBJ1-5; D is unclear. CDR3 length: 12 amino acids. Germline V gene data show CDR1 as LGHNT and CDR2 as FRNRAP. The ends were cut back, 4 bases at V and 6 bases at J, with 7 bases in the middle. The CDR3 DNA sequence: TGTGCTAGTGGTTCCCCGGGTCAGCCCCAGCATTTT. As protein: CASGSPGQPQHF.

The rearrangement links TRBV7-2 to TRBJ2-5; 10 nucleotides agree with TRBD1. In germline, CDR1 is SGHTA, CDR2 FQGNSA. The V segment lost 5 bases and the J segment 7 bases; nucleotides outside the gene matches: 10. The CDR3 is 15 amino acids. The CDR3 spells CASSPRTGGSGTQYF. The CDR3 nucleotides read TGTGCCAGCAGCCCTCGGACAGGGGGAAGCGGGACCCAGTACTTC.

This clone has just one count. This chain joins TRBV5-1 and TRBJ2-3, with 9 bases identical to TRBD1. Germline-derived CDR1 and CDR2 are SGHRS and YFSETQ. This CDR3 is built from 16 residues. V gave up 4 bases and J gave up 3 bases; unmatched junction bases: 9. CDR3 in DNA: TGCGCCAGCAGCAAGCCCCGCGGGACAGGGACAGATACGCAGTATTTT. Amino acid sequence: CASSKPRGTGTDTQYF. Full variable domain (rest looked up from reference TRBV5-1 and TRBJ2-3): KAGVTQTPRYLIKTRGQQVTLSCSPISGHRSVSWYQQTPGQGLQFLFEYFSETQRNKGNFPGRFSGRQFSNSRSEMNVSTLELGDSALYLCASSKPRGTGTDTQYFGPGTRLTVL.

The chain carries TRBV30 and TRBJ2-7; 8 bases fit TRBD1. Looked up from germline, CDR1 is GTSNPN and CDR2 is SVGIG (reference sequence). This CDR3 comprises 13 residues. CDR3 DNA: TGTGCGCATGCCAGGGACAGGCCCTACGAGCAGTACTTC. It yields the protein CAHARDRPYEQYF.

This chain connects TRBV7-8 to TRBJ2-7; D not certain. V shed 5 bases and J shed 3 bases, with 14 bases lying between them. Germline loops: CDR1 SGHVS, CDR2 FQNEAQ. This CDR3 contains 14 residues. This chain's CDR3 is CASSPSRSRYEQYF. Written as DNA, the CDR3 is TGTGCCAGCAGCCCCAGTAGGAGCCGCTACGAGCAGTACTTC.

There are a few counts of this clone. CDR3 nucleotide sequence: TGTGCCTGGGCCCTCGGAGGAGAAGCTTTCTTT. Protein product: CAWALGGEAFF. The chain employs TRBV30 and TRBJ1-1; D is uncertain. Trimming removed 5 bases from V and 8 bases from J, with 12 bases in between. Per germline, CDR1 GTSNPN and CDR2 SVGIG (reference sequence). The length of the CDR3 is 11 residues.

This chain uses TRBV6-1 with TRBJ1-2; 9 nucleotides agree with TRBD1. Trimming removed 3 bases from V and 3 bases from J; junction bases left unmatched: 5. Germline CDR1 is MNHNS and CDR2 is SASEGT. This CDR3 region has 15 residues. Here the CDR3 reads CASSEEGQGYYGYTF. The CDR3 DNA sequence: TGTGCCAGCAGTGAGGAGGGACAGGGCTACTATGGCTACACCTTC.

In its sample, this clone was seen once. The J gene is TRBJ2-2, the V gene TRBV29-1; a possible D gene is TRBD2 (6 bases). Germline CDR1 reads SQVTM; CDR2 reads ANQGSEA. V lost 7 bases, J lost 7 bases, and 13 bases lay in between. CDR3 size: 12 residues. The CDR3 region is CSAGGVVGELFF. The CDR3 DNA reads TGCAGCGCTGGAGGGGTTGTCGGGGAGCTGTTTTTT.